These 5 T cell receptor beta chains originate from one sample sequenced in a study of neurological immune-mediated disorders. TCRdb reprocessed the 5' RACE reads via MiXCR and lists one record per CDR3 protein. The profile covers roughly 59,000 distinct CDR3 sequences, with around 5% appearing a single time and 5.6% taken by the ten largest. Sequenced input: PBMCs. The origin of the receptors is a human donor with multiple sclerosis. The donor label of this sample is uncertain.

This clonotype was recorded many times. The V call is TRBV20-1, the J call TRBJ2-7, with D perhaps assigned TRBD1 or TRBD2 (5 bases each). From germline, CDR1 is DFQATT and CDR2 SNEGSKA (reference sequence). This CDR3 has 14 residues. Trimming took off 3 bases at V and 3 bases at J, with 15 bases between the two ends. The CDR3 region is CSASRDGGYYEQYF. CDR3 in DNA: TGCAGTGCTAGTCGGGACGGAGGATACTACGAGCAGTACTTC.

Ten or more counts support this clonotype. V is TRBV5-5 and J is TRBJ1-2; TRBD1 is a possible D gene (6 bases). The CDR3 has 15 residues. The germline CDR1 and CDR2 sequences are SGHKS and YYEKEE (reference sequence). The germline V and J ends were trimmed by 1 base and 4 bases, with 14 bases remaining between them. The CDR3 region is CASSLNPGQIYGYTF. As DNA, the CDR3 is TGTGCCAGCAGCTTGAACCCAGGACAGATCTATGGCTACACCTTC.

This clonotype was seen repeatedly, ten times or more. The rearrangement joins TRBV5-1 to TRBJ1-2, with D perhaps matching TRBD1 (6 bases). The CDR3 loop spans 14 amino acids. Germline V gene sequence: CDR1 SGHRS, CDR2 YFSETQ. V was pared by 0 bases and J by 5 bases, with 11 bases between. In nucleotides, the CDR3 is TGCGCCAGCAGCTTGGGGGCAACAGGGTATGGCTACACCTTC. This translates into CASSLGATGYGYTF. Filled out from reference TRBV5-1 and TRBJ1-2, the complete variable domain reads KAGVTQTPRYLIKTRGQQVTLSCSPISGHRSVSWYQQTPGQGLQFLFEYFSETQRNKGNFPGRFSGRQFSNSRSEMNVSTLELGDSALYLCASSLGATGYGYTFGSGTRLTVV.

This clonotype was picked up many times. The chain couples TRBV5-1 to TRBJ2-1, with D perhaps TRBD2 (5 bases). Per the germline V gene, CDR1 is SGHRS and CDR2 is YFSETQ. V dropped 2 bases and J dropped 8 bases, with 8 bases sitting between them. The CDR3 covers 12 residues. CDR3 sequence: CASSFRGYEQFF. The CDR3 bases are TGCGCCAGCAGCTTTCGAGGGTATGAGCAGTTCTTC. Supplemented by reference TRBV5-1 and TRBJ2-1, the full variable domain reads KAGVTQTPRYLIKTRGQQVTLSCSPISGHRSVSWYQQTPGQGLQFLFEYFSETQRNKGNFPGRFSGRQFSNSRSEMNVSTLELGDSALYLCASSFRGYEQFFGPGTRLTVL.

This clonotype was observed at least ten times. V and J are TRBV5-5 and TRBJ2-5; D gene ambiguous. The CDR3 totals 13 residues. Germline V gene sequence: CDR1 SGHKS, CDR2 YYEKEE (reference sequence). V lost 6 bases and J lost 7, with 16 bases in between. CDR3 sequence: CASTPLPMGTQYF. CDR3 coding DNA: TGTGCCAGCACCCCTCTCCCCATGGGGACCCAGTACTTC. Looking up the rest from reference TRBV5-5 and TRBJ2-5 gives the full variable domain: DAGVTQSPTHLIKTRGQQVTLRCSPISGHKSVSWYQQVLGQGPQFIFQYYEKEERGRGNFPDRFSARQFPNYSSELNVNALLLGDSALYLCASTPLPMGTQYFGPGTRLLVL.